The entry below describes one T cell receptor beta chain. The data originate from a study of shared clonotypes between healthy human individuals. The data were produced by immunoSEQ multiplex PCR, yet TCRdb's version contains in-frame clones alone and is incomplete. This table holds millions of clones, 85% to 95% found once. The germline V gene encodes CDR1 MNHNS and CDR2 SASEGT. The CDR3 extends over 15 amino acids. V was shortened by 8 bases and J by 4 bases, with 19 bases between the two germline ends. Donors, healthy HIV-negative adults, lacked recent acute infections or vaccinations. Specimen: naive CD4+ T cells sorted from blood. As for subset: CD45RA+ positively selected. The chain carries TRBV6-1 and TRBJ2-3, with a possible D match to TRBD2 (6 bases). This receptor was taken from a man aged 18 to 29 in good health. The CDR3 is CASWREVTFADTQYF. DNA of the CDR3: TGTGCCAGCTGGCGGGAAGTAACGTTCGCAGATACGCAGTATTTT.